The T cell receptor (beta chain) under discussion was sequenced for a study of blood T cell repertoires in COVID-19 (dated by TCRdb to the early 2020s). In terms of the full investigation: Samples from collaborators originated in the United States, Italy and Spain and spanned both the acute and convalescent phases of COVID-19. The dataset comprised deeply sampled blood TCRbeta repertoires from subjects exposed to, actively infected with, or recovered from COVID-19. The samples were drawn from two sources: the first 160 participants of the ongoing ImmuneRACE study, and 1,200 or so subjects contributed by 6 global collaborators. Nearly every sample came with metadata listing a de-identified subject ID, COVID-19 status, age in years and sex. The material from the prospective study consisted of cDNA or gDNA derived from T cells, B-cell-depleted T cells, or PBMCs. The repertoires were released in a freely available public database meant as a resource for research on the immune response to SARS-CoV-2. Where available, HLA class I and class II types were obtained from metadata supplied by the sample provider rather than from assay-based typing.

Details on this clone: Its antigen remains undetermined. The sample holds no much larger clone one base away, and base qualities are not on file.

The immunoSEQ Assay, a bias-controlled multiplex PCR, was used to amplify TCRbeta CDR3 regions from genomic DNA. In the original analysis: The number of nucleated cells in each sample was estimated from the amplification of reference gene primers within the assay. To quantify the absolute abundance of each unique TCRbeta CDR3 rearrangement, sequence reads were collapsed and filtered. For each sample, productive Simpson clonality was calculated as the square root of Simpson's diversity index over productive rearrangements. TCRdb retrieved this table from immuneACCESS and kept in-frame rearrangements only. Not all clones are present; in checked studies, unresolved V genes account for under half, and no reason is known for the remainder. The V and J calls and clone size were taken over from that table, and D and trimming were inferred from the DNA. This sample is represented by 220,000 or so clones; roughly 89% of them were singletons. The biggest ten clones account for approximately 6.8% of the sample.

In the prospective study, participants were roughly 18 to 95 years old, resided in approximately 25 geographic areas of the United States, and were enrolled through a virtual design. In the prospective study, cohorts were assigned on the basis of participant-reported clinical history obtained from a screening survey and a study questionnaire. Recovered participants in ImmuneRACE Cohort 3 were defined by two consecutive negative NP/OP PCR tests, clearance by a healthcare professional, or resolution of symptoms. In the prospective study, mobile phlebotomists collected whole blood, serum and a nasopharyngeal or oropharyngeal swab from each participant. Prospective study participants could optionally give additional blood draws and questionnaires over a 2-month period. Prospective study blood samples were shipped either frozen or at room temperature before DNA extraction. Study-wide conclusions, independent of this receptor: The quantity of clinical and demographic metadata differed by source and by participant and was supplied without curation.

In the germline V gene, CDR1 corresponds to MNHNS and CDR2 to SASEGT. From the cysteine up to the phenylalanine, the CDR3 has a length of 14 residues. The kept DNA is CDR3 alone, 42 bases in frame from the first base. The germline ends are 10 bases apart after V is trimmed by 3 bases and J by 7 bases. This sequence was found in a woman aged 40-49 years who had recovered from COVID-19. The chain couples TRBV6-1 to TRBJ1-6; a weak D assignment points to TRBD1 (5 bases agree). Specimen: PBMCs or T cells enriched from blood (not recorded which). CDR3 sequence: CASSEVGGNSPLHF. The nucleotide sequence reads TGTGCCAGCAGTGAGGTCGGGGGAAATTCACCCCTCCACTTT.